The 16 T cell receptor beta chains given below trace back to one sample, sequenced in a study of CD8+ T cells in alopecia areata. Isolated RNA was reverse transcribed into cDNA used as the sequencing template. The data were produced by immunoSEQ multiplex PCR, yet TCRdb's version contains in-frame clones alone and is incomplete. The table lists 190,000 or so clones, 58% of them singletons. As to treatment: oral pan-JAK inhibitor, 5-10 mg twice daily. The sample here was CD4+ T cells sorted from blood, taken at week 24, from a patient treated with tofacitinib. The receptor source for this set is a human donor with alopecia areata.

The gene calls are TRBV10-3 and TRBJ2-6; maybe TRBD2 (5 bases). This CDR3 is 14 amino acids long. The germline gives CDR1 ENHRY, CDR2 SYGVKD. V was cut by 8 bases and J by 2 bases, with 10 bases left in between. CDR3 DNA: TGTGCCATCCGCCCCGGGGCTGGGGCCAACGTCCTGACTTTC. Translating it yields CAIRPGAGANVLTF.

V is TRBV7-9 and J is TRBJ2-5; D gene ambiguous. This CDR3 is 14 amino acids long. Deletions cut 1 base from V and 5 bases from J, with 11 bases between. Per the germline V gene, CDR1 is SEHNR and CDR2 is FQNEAQ (reference sequence). The CDR3 loop is CASSLVRSLETQYF. CDR3 nucleotide sequence: TGTGCCAGCAGCTTAGTCCGGAGCTTGGAGACCCAGTACTTC.

The chain uses TRBV9 and TRBJ2-7, with D perhaps matching TRBD1 (5 bases). CDR3 size: 14 residues. With 3 bases removed from V and 5 bases from J, the gap between germline ends came to 15 bases. Germline CDR1 is SGDLS and CDR2 is YYNGEE. The CDR3 reads CASSARGFSDEQYF. The DNA of the CDR3 is TGTGCCAGCAGCGCTAGGGGCTTTTCCGACGAGCAGTACTTC. Filled out from reference TRBV9 and TRBJ2-7, the complete variable domain reads DSGVTQTPKHLITATGQRVTLRCSPRSGDLSVYWYQQSLDQGLQFLIQYYNGEERAKGNILERFSAQQFPDLHSELNLSSLELGDSALYFCASSARGFSDEQYFGPGTRLTVT.

This clone has more than one count but fewer than ten. The chain uses TRBV25-1 and TRBJ1-2; 7 bases map to TRBD1. Trimming at V came to 9 bases and at J to 2 bases, leaving 6 bases not matched to a gene. Per germline, CDR1 MGHDK and CDR2 SYGVNS. The CDR3 is 13 residues long. For the CDR3, the DNA is TGTGCCAGTTCTCAGGGGGGGAACTATGGCTACACCTTC. The encoded protein is CASSQGGNYGYTF.

The chain carries TRBV5-1 and TRBJ2-3, with D maybe TRBD1 (6 bases). The CDR3 spans 15 residues. Germline loops: CDR1 SGHRS, CDR2 YFSETQ. V dropped 3 bases and J dropped 1 base, with 12 bases sitting between them. CDR3 sequence reads: CASSWAGVGTDTQYF. In nucleotides, the CDR3 is TGCGCCAGCAGCTGGGCAGGGGTTGGCACAGATACGCAGTATTTT. Full variable domain (missing parts from reference TRBV5-1 and TRBJ2-3): KAGVTQTPRYLIKTRGQQVTLSCSPISGHRSVSWYQQTPGQGLQFLFEYFSETQRNKGNFPGRFSGRQFSNSRSEMNVSTLELGDSALYLCASSWAGVGTDTQYFGPGTRLTVL.

The chain combines TRBV25-1 with TRBJ2-7; the D gene is possibly TRBD2 (5 bases). Germline values: CDR1 MGHDK, CDR2 SYGVNS. V lost 5 bases and J 5 bases, leaving 7 bases between the germline ends. The length of the CDR3 is 11 residues. CDR3 nucleotides: TGTGCCAGCAGTAGAGGGAACGAGCAGTACTTC. Amino acids: CASSRGNEQYF.

A few counts support this clone. The genes are TRBV28 and TRBJ2-7; D unresolved. The CDR3 covers 12 residues. The germline gives CDR1 MDHEN, CDR2 SYDVKM. The ends were cut back, 5 bases at V and 5 bases at J, with 10 bases in the middle. The CDR3 is CASSAQFHEQYF. The CDR3 bases are TGTGCCAGCAGTGCGCAGTTCCACGAGCAGTACTTC.

Only a few counts were recorded for this clone. V usage is TRBV23-1 and J usage is TRBJ2-4; unclear D gene. TRBV23-1 is reported as an ORF; its role is uncertain. This CDR3 region has 15 residues. The V and J ends lost 0 bases and 2 bases respectively, with 8 bases between them. The CDR3 protein is CASSQSEVPKNIQYF. The CDR3 DNA sequence: TGCGCCAGCAGTCAATCTGAAGTACCCAAAAACATTCAGTACTTC.

This clone was picked up a small number of times. The chain links TRBV4-2 to TRBJ2-3; 13 nucleotides agree with TRBD2. The J segment lost 0 bases and the V segment lost 0 bases, leaving 9 bases of the junction unmatched. Germline V gene sequence: CDR1 LGHNA, CDR2 YNFKEQ. CDR3 length: 20 residues. DNA for the CDR3: TGTGCCAGCAGCCAAGATGGACTAGCGGGGGTCTCGACTAGCACAGATACGCAGTATTTT. Translating it yields CASSQDGLAGVSTSTDTQYF.

The gene calls are TRBV27 and TRBJ1-2; 8 bases map to TRBD1. The CDR3 spans 15 residues. Trimming at V came to 7 bases and at J to 6 bases, leaving 13 bases not matched to a gene. Germline values: CDR1 MNHEY, CDR2 SMNVEV (reference sequence). The CDR3 region is CASTSVGQGSHGYTF. The CDR3 coding sequence is TGTGCCAGCACCTCAGTCGGACAGGGTTCGCATGGCTACACCTTC.

The chain carries TRBV23-1 and TRBJ2-7; D call uncertain. TRBV23-1 is assigned to the ORF class and has an uncertain function. V shed 2 bases and J shed 4 bases, with 15 bases lying between them. The CDR3 runs to 15 residues. CDR3 in DNA: TGCGCCAGCAGTCAACGGTTCTTCGAAGGATACGAGCAGTACTTC. Translated: CASSQRFFEGYEQYF.

This clone has only a few counts. The V and J genes are TRBV4-3 and TRBJ2-2; D not certain. Germline assignment: CDR1 LGHNA and CDR2 YSLEER. V lost 5 bases and J lost 8, with 18 bases in between. The CDR3 totals 15 residues. The CDR3 nucleotides are TGCGCCAGCAGCTCTACTGGATGGGGTGATGGGGAGCTGTTTTTT. As protein: CASSSTGWGDGELFF.

In DNA, the CDR3 is TGTGCCTGGAGTCCTACGATGTACTACGAGCAGTACTTC. Its protein is CAWSPTMYYEQYF. The chain employs TRBV30 and TRBJ2-7; D not certain. Germline-derived CDR1 and CDR2 are GTSNPN and SVGIG (reference sequence). The CDR3 is made up of 13 amino acids. V was trimmed by 2 bases and J by 3 bases, leaving 11 bases between them.

Comment on this clone: One end of the junction is discordant with germline, which a read error may explain. The genes are TRBV27 and TRBJ2-3; 7 bases agree with TRBD2. There are 16 residues in the CDR3. CDR1 MNHEY and CDR2 SMNVEV come from the germline V gene (reference sequence). The CDR3 DNA reads TGTGCCAGCAGTCCCGGGAGGATGTTCAGTACAGATATGCAGTATTTT. This sequence encodes CASSPGRMFSTDMQYF.

This clone was seen just once. This sequence joins TRBV27 and TRBJ2-5; D is uncertain. Trimming shortened V by 7 bases and J by 5 bases, and 8 bases separated the two germline ends. Germline V gene lookup returns CDR1 MNHEY and CDR2 SMNVEV (reference sequence). This CDR3 spans 11 amino acids. The CDR3 sequence: CASKRGETQYF. In DNA, the CDR3 is TGTGCCAGCAAAAGAGGCGAGACCCAGTACTTC.

This clone was seen more than once but under ten times. The V call is TRBV2, the J call TRBJ2-6; 8 positions agree with TRBD1. Losses at the gene ends were 4 bases for V and 2 bases for J; bases not matched to a gene: 10. CDR1 and CDR2 from the germline V gene are SNHLY and FYNNEI. The CDR3 runs 18 residues. The CDR3 here is CASSVGGTGAAGANVLTF. The CDR3 DNA reads as TGTGCCAGCAGTGTAGGGGGGACAGGTGCAGCTGGGGCCAACGTCCTGACTTTC.